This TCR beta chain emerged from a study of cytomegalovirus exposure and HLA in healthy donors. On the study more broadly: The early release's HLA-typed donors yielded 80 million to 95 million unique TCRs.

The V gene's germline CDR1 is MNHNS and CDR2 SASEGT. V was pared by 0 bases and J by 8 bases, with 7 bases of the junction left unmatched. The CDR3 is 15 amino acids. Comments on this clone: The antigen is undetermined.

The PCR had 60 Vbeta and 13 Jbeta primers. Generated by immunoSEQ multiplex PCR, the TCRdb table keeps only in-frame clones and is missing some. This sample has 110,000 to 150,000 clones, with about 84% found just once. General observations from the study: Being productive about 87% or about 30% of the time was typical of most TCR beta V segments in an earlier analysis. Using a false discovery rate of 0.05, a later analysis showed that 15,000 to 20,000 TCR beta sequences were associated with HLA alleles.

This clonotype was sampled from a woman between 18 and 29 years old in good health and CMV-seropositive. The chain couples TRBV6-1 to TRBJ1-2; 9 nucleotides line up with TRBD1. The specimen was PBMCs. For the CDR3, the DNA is TGTGCCAGCAGTGAAGCGACCGGGACAGGGATAGGCTACACCTTC. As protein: CASSEATGTGIGYTF.